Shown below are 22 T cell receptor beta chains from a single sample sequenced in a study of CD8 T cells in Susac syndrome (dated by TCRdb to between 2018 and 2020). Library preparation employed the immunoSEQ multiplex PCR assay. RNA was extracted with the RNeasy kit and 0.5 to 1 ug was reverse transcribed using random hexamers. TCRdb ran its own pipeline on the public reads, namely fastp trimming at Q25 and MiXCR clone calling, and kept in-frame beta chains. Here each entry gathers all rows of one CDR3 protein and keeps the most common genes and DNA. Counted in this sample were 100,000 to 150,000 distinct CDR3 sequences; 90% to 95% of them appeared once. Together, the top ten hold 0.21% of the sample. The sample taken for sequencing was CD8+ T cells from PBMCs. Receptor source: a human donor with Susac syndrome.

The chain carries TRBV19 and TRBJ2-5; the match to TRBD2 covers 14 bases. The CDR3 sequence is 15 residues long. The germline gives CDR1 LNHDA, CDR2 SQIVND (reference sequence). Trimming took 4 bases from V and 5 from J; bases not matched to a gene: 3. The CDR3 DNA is TGTGCCAGTAGTAAGGGACTAGCGGGGGTGGAGACCCAGTACTTC. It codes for CASSKGLAGVETQYF.

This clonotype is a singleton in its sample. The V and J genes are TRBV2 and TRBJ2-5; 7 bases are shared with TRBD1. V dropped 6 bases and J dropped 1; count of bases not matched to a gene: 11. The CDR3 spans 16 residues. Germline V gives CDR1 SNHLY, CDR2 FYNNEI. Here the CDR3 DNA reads TGTGCCAGCAGCGCTTCCGGGACAGTTATCCAAGAGACCCAGTACTTC. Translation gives CASSASGTVIQETQYF.

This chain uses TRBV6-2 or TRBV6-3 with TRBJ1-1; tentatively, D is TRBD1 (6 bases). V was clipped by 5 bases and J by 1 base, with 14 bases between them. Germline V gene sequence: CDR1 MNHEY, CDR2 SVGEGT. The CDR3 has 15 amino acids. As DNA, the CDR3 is TGTGCCAGCAGTATAAACAGGGTTTGGAACACTGAAGCTTTCTTT. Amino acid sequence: CASSINRVWNTEAFF.

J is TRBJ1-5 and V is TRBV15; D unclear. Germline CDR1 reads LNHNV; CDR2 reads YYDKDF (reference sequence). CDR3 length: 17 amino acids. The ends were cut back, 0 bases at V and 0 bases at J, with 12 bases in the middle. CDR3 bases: TGTGCCACCAGCAGAGATCTGTCGCCGGGTAGCAATCAGCCCCAGCATTTT. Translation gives CATSRDLSPGSNQPQHF. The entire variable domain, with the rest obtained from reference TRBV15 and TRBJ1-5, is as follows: DAMVIQNPRYQVTQFGKPVTLSCSQTLNHNVMYWYQQKSSQAPKLLFHYYDKDFNNEADTPDNFQSRRPNTSFCFLDIRSPGLGDTAMYLCATSRDLSPGSNQPQHFGDGTRLSIL.

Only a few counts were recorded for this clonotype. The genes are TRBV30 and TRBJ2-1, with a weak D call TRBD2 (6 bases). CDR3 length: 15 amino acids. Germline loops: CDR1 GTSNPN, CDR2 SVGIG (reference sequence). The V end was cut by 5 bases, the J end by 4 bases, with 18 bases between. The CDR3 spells CAWAYGSSLYNEQFF. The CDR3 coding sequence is TGTGCCTGGGCCTACGGGAGTTCCCTTTACAATGAGCAGTTCTTC.

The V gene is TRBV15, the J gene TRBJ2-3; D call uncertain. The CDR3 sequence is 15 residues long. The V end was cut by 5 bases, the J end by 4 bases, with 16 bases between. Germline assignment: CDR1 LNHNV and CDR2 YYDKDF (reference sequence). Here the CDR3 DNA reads TGTGCCACCAGCGGAGCTAGGGCGGCCGCAGATACGCAGTATTTT. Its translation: CATSGARAAADTQYF.

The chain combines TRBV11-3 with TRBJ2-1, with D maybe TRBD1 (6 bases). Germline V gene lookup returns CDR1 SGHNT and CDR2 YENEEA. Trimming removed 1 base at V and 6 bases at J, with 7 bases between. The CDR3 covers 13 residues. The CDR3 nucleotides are TGTGCCAGCAGCTTAGGGACAGTCAATGAGCAGTTCTTC. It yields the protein CASSLGTVNEQFF.

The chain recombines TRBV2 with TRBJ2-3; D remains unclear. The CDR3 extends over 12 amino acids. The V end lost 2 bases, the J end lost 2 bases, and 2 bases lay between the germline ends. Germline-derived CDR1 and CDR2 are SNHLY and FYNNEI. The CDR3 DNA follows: TGTGCCAGCAGTGAACACACAGATACGCAGTATTTT. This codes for CASSEHTDTQYF.

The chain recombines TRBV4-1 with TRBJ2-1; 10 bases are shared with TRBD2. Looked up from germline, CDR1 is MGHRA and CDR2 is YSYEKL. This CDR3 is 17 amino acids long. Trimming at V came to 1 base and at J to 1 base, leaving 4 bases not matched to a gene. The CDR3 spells CASSQGQTSGSYNEQFF. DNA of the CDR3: TGCGCCAGCAGCCAAGGACAGACTAGCGGGTCCTACAATGAGCAGTTCTTC.

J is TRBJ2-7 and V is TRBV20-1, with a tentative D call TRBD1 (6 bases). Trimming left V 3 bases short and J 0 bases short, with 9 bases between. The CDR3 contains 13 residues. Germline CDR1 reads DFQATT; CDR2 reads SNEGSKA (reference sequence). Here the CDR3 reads CSARTGLSYEQYF. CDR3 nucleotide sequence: TGCAGTGCTAGGACAGGACTCTCCTACGAGCAGTACTTC.

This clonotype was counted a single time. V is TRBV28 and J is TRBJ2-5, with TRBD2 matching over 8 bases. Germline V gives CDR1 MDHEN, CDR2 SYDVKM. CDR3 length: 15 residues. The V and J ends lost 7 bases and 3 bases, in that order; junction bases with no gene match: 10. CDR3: CASTPPGSGEETQYF. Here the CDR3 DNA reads TGTGCCAGCACCCCACCGGGTAGCGGGGAAGAGACCCAGTACTTC.

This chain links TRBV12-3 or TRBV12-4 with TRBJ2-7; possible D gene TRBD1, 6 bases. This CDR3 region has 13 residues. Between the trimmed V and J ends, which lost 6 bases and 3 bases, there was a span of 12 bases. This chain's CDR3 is CASSHTDSYEQYF. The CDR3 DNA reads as TGTGCCAGCAGCCATACGGACAGCTACGAGCAGTACTTC.

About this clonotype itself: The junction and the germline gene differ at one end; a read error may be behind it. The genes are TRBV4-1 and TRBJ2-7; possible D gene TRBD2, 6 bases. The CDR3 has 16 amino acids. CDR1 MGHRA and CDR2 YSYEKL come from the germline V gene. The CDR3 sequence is CASSQEMGLRRYEQYF. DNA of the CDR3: TGCGCCAGCAGTCAAGAGATGGGACTCCGCCGGTACGAGCAGTACTTC.

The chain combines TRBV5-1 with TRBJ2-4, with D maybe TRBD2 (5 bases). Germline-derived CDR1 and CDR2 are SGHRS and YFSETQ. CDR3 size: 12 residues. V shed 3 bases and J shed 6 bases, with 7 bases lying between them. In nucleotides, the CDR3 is TGCGCCAGCAGCTCGGGATCAAACATTCAGTACTTC. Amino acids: CASSSGSNIQYF.

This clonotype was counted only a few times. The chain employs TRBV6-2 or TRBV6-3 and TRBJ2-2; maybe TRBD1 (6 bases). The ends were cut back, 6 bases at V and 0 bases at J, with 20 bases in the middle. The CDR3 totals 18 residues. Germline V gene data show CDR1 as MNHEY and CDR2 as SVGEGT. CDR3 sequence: CASSPSETGNANTGELFF. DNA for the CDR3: TGTGCCAGCAGCCCAAGCGAAACAGGGAACGCGAACACCGGGGAGCTGTTTTTT.

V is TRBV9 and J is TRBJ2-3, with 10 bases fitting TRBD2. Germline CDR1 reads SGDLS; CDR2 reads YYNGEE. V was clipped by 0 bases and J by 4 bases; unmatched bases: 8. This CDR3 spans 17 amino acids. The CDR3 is CASSVGPSGSGADTQYF. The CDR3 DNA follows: TGTGCCAGCAGCGTAGGACCTAGCGGGAGTGGTGCAGATACGCAGTATTTT.

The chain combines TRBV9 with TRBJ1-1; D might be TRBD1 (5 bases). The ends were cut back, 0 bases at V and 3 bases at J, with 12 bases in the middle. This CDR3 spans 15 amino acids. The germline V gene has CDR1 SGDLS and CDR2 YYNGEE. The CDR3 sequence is CASSVDRDGDTEAFF. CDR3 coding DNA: TGTGCCAGCAGCGTAGATCGGGACGGGGACACTGAAGCTTTCTTT.

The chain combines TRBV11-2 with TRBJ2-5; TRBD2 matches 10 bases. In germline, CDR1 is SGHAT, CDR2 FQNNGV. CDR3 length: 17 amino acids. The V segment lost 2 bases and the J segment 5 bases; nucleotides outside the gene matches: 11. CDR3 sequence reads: CASSLRASGSAGETQYF. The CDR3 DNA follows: TGTGCCAGCAGCTTAAGGGCTAGCGGGAGTGCGGGGGAGACCCAGTACTTC. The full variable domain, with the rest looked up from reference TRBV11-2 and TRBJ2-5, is EAGVAQSPRYKIIEKRQSVAFWCNPISGHATLYWYQQILGQGPKLLIQFQNNGVVDDSQLPKDRFSAERLKGVDSTLKIQPAKLEDSAVYLCASSLRASGSAGETQYFGPGTRLLVL.

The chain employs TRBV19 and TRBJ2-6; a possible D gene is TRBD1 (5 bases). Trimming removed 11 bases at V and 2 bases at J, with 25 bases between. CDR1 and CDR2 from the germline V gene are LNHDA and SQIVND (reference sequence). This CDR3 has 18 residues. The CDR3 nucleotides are TGTGCCGCGGCCTTCACAGGATCCACTGAAGCTGGGGCCAACGTCCTGACTTTC. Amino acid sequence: CAAAFTGSTEAGANVLTF.

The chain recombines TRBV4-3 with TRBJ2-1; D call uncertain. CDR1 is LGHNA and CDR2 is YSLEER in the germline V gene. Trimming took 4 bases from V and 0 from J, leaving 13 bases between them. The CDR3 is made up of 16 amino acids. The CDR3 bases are TGCGCCAGCAGCCCTACTTTATCGAGCTCCTACAATGAGCAGTTCTTC. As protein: CASSPTLSSSYNEQFF.

The CDR3: CASASRGGPNEKLFF. CDR3 DNA sequence: TGTGCTAGTGCCAGCAGGGGAGGCCCTAATGAAAAACTGTTTTTT. V gene TRBV12-5 combines with J gene TRBJ1-4; TRBD1 might be the D (6 bases). This CDR3 spans 15 amino acids. V was trimmed by 7 bases and J by 3 bases, leaving 15 bases between them. The germline gives CDR1 LGHNT, CDR2 FRNRAP.

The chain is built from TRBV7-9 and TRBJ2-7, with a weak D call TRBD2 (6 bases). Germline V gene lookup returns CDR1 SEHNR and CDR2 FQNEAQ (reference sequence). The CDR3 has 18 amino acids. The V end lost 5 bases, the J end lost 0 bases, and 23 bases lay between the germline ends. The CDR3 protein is CASSQKGPRDGSSYEQYF. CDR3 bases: TGTGCCAGCAGCCAAAAGGGACCCCGGGACGGGAGCTCCTACGAGCAGTACTTC.